The TCR beta chain described here comes from a study of blood T cell repertoires in COVID-19. Method: immunoSEQ multiplex PCR; TCRdb's copy keeps in-frame clones and lacks some. Here the sample spans some 220,000 clones, roughly 85% being singletons. Germline CDR1 and CDR2: LNHDA and SQIVND (reference sequence). CDR3 length equals 15 residues. Unmatched junction bases numbered 10, after V lost 6 bases and J lost 7 bases. This TCR was sampled from a woman aged 70 to 79 with COVID-19, enrolled during active disease. The V and J genes are TRBV19 and TRBJ2-7, with 12 bases lining up with TRBD2. Source material: peripheral blood. The CDR3 region has the DNA TGTGCCAGTAGGGAGCTAGCGGGGGGGCCTGGAGAGCAGTACTTC. This codes for CASRELAGGPGEQYF.